The clone carrying this T cell receptor beta chain was counted between two and nine times. Its antigen is not known. The data were taken from a study of cytomegalovirus exposure and HLA in healthy donors. A multiplex PCR was run with 60 Vbeta primers and 13 Jbeta primers. Original processing notes: Unique TCR beta chains numbered 80 million to 95 million in a later analysis, with around 10 million shared. Produced via immunoSEQ multiplex PCR; TCRdb's table is partial and in-frame only. V and J calls and clone size come straight from that table; D and trimming were deduced from the DNA. The sample has some 130,000 clones, approximately 70% seen once. The study's findings and limits: Serostatus for CMV was the only available immune exposure information.

Germline CDR1 reads LNHDA; CDR2 reads SQIVND (reference sequence). This CDR3 region has 15 residues. After removal of 9 bases from V and 4 bases from J, the junction contained 7 bases not matched to a gene. The TCR was taken from a woman aged 55-70 years in good health and CMV-seropositive. The V call is TRBV19, the J call TRBJ2-6, with 9 positions matching TRBD1. The sequenced material came from PBMCs. CDR3 bases: TGTGCCAGCCATGACAGGGGGGCCGGGGCCAACGTCCTGACTTTC. It specifies CASHDRGAGANVLTF.